These 6 T cell receptor beta chains share one sample of origin, sequenced in a study of blood T cell repertoires in COVID-19. Profiled with immunoSEQ multiplex PCR; TCRdb holds only in-frame clones, not every one. This table holds just over 150,000 clones, roughly 80% found once. The sample taken for sequencing was peripheral blood. The receptors here all came from a man aged 60 to 75 with acute or convalescent COVID-19.

The CDR3, as DNA: TGTGCCAGCAGACGTAGCGGGAGGTTGTCAGATACGCAGTATTTT. Its protein product is CASRRSGRLSDTQYF. V is TRBV28 and J is TRBJ2-3, with TRBD2 matching over 10 bases. V shed 6 bases, J shed 4 bases, and the junction held 7 bases outside the gene matches. The CDR3 runs to 15 residues. Germline V gene lookup returns CDR1 MDHEN and CDR2 SYDVKM.

This sequence joins TRBV6-2 or TRBV6-3 and TRBJ1-6, with D tentatively TRBD1 (5 bases). CDR3 length: 16 residues. V lost 5 bases and J lost 7, with 18 bases in between. Germline loops: CDR1 MNHEY, CDR2 SVGEGT. The DNA for the CDR3 is TGTGCCAGCAGTACCCAAGACAGCCTGTCGAATTCACCCCTCCACTTT. Translation gives CASSTQDSLSNSPLHF.

The genes are TRBV13 and TRBJ2-7; D gene unclear. This CDR3 has 12 residues. Germline V lookup: CDR1 PRHDT, CDR2 FYEKMQ (reference sequence). Trimming stripped 0 bases from V and 4 bases from J, with 4 bases between. This chain's CDR3 is CASSLGGYEQYF. The CDR3 coding sequence is TGTGCCAGCAGCTTAGGCGGGTACGAGCAGTACTTC.

The table lists this clone with a few counts. The chain couples TRBV6-5 to TRBJ1-4; possibly TRBD1 for D (5 bases). The CDR3 extends over 13 amino acids. V was trimmed by 6 bases and J by 7 bases, leaving 12 bases between them. Germline V lookup: CDR1 MNHEY, CDR2 SVGAGI. CDR3 nucleotides: TGTGCCAGCAGGCCCCAGGGAAGTGAAAAACTGTTTTTT. Translation gives CASRPQGSEKLFF.

The V call is TRBV6-1, the J call TRBJ1-5; TRBD1 aligns across 7 bases. CDR1 is MNHNS, CDR2 SASEGT, per germline. The junction had 6 bases not matched to a gene; V was cut back by 6 bases and J by 1 base. There are 15 residues in the CDR3. The chain's CDR3 is CASSLPGQSNQPQHF. As DNA, the CDR3 is TGTGCCAGCAGCTTACCGGGACAGAGCAATCAGCCCCAGCATTTT.

The gene calls are TRBV12-3 or TRBV12-4 and TRBJ2-7, with D unclear. The CDR3 sequence is 12 residues long. V lost 3 bases and J 3 bases, leaving 6 bases between the germline ends. The CDR3 nucleotides are TGTGCCAGCAGTTTTCAGTTCTACGAGCAGTACTTC. It codes for CASSFQFYEQYF.